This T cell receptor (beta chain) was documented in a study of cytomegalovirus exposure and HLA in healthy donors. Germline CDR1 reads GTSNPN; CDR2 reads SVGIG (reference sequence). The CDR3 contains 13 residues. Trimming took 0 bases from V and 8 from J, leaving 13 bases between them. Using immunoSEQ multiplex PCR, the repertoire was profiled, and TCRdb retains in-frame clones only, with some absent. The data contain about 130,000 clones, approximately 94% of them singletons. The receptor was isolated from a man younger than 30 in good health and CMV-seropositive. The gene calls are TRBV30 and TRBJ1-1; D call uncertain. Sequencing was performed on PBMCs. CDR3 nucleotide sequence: TGTGCCTGGAGTGTAAATGGAGGTTACGAAGCTTTCTTT. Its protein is CAWSVNGGYEAFF.